This T cell receptor (beta chain) is from a study of response to subunit inactivated influenza vaccine. CDR3 size: 14 residues. CDR1 and CDR2 (germline): SGHAT, FQNNGV. J was trimmed by 6 bases and V by 4 bases; bases with no gene match: 5. Overall study results and limits: The authors suggested that few new T cells are recruited per seasonal influenza vaccination.

This clonotype has a handful of counts. Its target is unknown. TCRdb recomputed calls from the RT-PCR reads with MiXCR, one row per CDR3 protein. The data contain around 520,000 distinct CDR3 sequences, roughly 12% of them singletons. The chain couples TRBV11-2 to TRBJ2-3, with 9 bases aligning to TRBD2. The material sequenced was PBMCs from blood, taken on the day of vaccination. The clonotype comes from a man aged 50 to 59 who received an inactivated influenza vaccine. The CDR3 DNA reads TGTGCCAGCAGCTCTGGACTAGCGAGGGATACGCAGTATTTT. It encodes CASSSGLARDTQYF.